The 19 T cell receptor beta chains below come from one sample, sequenced in a study of cytomegalovirus exposure and HLA in healthy donors (dated by TCRdb to the late 2010s). The library was produced with the immunoSEQ multiplex PCR assay. The multiplex PCR relied on a mix of 60 forward primers for TCR Vbeta segments and 13 reverse primers for TCR Jbeta segments. Entries here come from immuneACCESS through TCRdb and include only in-frame sequences with V and J called. Some clones fail to appear in such tables; in the studies checked, an unresolved V gene covers under half of the shortfall, and the cause of the remainder is unknown. This sample gives around 130,000 clones in total; 70% to 85% of them show up just once. Approximately 1% of the sample belongs to the ten largest clones. The source material was PBMCs. The origin of the receptors is a boy younger than 18 in good health and CMV-seronegative.

The chain joins TRBV19 to TRBJ2-7; possibly TRBD2 for D (6 bases). Germline V gives CDR1 LNHDA, CDR2 SQIVND (reference sequence). CDR3 length: 14 amino acids. The V end was cut by 7 bases, the J end by 1 base, with 14 bases between. DNA for the CDR3: TGTGCCAGTAACCCGGGAGCCACTTCCTACGAGCAGTACTTC. Its protein product is CASNPGATSYEQYF. The variable domain in full, with the rest retrieved from reference TRBV19 and TRBJ2-7, is DGGITQSPKYLFRKEGQNVTLSCEQNLNHDAMYWYRQDPGQGLRLIYYSQIVNDFQKGDIAEGYSVSREKKESFPLTVTSAQKNPTAFYLCASNPGATSYEQYFGPGTRLTVT.

The chain uses TRBV5-1 and TRBJ1-2; unclear D gene. The CDR3 is 16 amino acids. CDR1 and CDR2 from the germline V gene are SGHRS and YFSETQ. The V gene lost 4 bases and the J gene lost 5 bases, with 21 bases spanning the gap. CDR3 sequence: CASSNTTGARGYGYTF. For the CDR3, the DNA is TGCGCCAGCAGCAATACGACGGGTGCGAGAGGGTATGGCTACACCTTC.

The chain uses TRBV27 and TRBJ2-3, with D possibly matching TRBD1 (6 bases). Trimming removed 0 bases at V and 6 bases at J, with 13 bases between. CDR1 and CDR2 from the germline V gene are MNHEY and SMNVEV (reference sequence). CDR3 size: 15 residues. Here the CDR3 reads CASSLSGGRGDTQYF. CDR3 DNA sequence: TGTGCCAGCAGTTTATCGGGCGGCAGGGGCGATACGCAGTATTTT.

This clone was seen only a few times. CDR3 DNA sequence: TGTGCCAGCAGACTACAGGGGGATCGTGAAGCTTTCTTT. This codes for CASRLQGDREAFF. The rearrangement uses TRBV5-4 and TRBJ1-1, with 8 bases identical to TRBD1. This CDR3 comprises 13 residues. CDR1 is SGHNT and CDR2 is YYREEE in the germline V gene (reference sequence). V trimming: 5 bases; J trimming: 7 bases; junction bases outside the gene matches: 7.

This sequence joins TRBV5-1 and TRBJ1-1, with 8 nucleotides matching TRBD1. This CDR3 contains 15 residues. The germline V gene encodes CDR1 SGHRS and CDR2 YFSETQ. After removal of 4 bases from V and 4 bases from J, the junction contained 9 bases not matched to a gene. The CDR3 region is CASSLLGQGGTEAFF. The CDR3 DNA reads TGCGCCAGCAGCCTCCTAGGACAGGGTGGCACTGAAGCTTTCTTT.

About this clone itself: The sample contains more than one DNA sequence encoding this CDR3. The genes are TRBV30 and TRBJ1-1; D possibly corresponds to TRBD1 (5 bases). The CDR3 sequence is 12 residues long. V was clipped by 1 base and J by 5 bases, with 8 bases between them. Per the germline V gene, CDR1 is GTSNPN and CDR2 is SVGIG (reference sequence). The CDR3 DNA follows: TGTGCCTGGAGTGGGGGCCGGACTGAAGCTTTCTTT. This encodes CAWSGGRTEAFF.

The CDR3 loop is CASSPAGLTYEQYF. Here the CDR3 DNA reads TGTGCCAGCAGTCCGGCGGGCTTAACCTACGAGCAGTACTTC. This sequence joins TRBV6-1 and TRBJ2-7; a possible D gene is TRBD2 (5 bases). The CDR3 contains 14 residues. V lost 5 bases to trimming and J lost 2 bases, with 13 bases between them. Germline V CDR1 and CDR2: MNHNS, SASEGT.

The rearrangement joins TRBV7-3 to TRBJ2-3; 10 bases match TRBD1. The CDR3 runs 14 residues. Trimming at V came to 1 base and at J to 6 bases, leaving 1 base not matched to a gene. Germline CDR1 is SGHTA and CDR2 is FQGTGA. The CDR3 loop is CASSLRGQGDTQYF. CDR3 coding DNA: TGTGCCAGCAGCTTAAGGGGACAGGGGGATACGCAGTATTTT. The variable domain in full, with the rest retrieved from reference TRBV7-3 and TRBJ2-3, is GAGVSQTPSNKVTEKGKYVELRCDPISGHTALYWYRQSLGQGPEFLIYFQGTGAADDSGLPNDRFFAVRPEGSVSTLKIQRTERGDSAVYLCASSLRGQGDTQYFGPGTRLTVL.

This chain uses TRBV7-9 with TRBJ1-5; a possible D gene is TRBD1 (5 bases). The germline V gene encodes CDR1 SEHNR and CDR2 FQNEAQ (reference sequence). Trimming stripped 1 base from V and 9 bases from J, with 13 bases between. This CDR3 comprises 14 residues. In DNA, the CDR3 is TGTGCCAGCAGCTTAGGCGGGGGAATCGCGCCCCAGCATTTT. It yields the protein CASSLGGGIAPQHF.

V and J are TRBV7-2 and TRBJ2-3; perhaps TRBD2 as D (5 bases). The CDR3 consists of 14 residues. Germline loops: CDR1 SGHTA, CDR2 FQGNSA. V was pared by 7 bases and J by 0 bases, with 11 bases between. In DNA, the CDR3 is TGTGCCAGCAACAGCGGACCTAGCACAGATACGCAGTATTTT. It is translated as CASNSGPSTDTQYF.

The chain employs TRBV6-6 and TRBJ2-1, with 9 positions matching TRBD1. CDR1 MNHNY and CDR2 SVGAGI come from the germline V gene (reference sequence). The CDR3 extends over 15 amino acids. V lost 6 bases to trimming and J lost 2 bases; unmatched junction nucleotides: 5. The CDR3 sequence: CASRSGQGTYNEQFF. DNA for the CDR3: TGTGCCAGCAGGTCAGGACAGGGGACCTACAATGAGCAGTTCTTC.

This clone was seen just once. This sequence joins TRBV11-2 and TRBJ2-5; 11 bases align to TRBD2. Near its end, the DNA agrees better with TRBJ2-7, so the J call may be wrong. CDR1 SGHAT and CDR2 FQNNGV come from the germline V gene. The CDR3 length is 16 residues. CDR3 sequence (DNA): TGTGCCAGCAGCCCTGGAAGACTAGCGGGGTCCTACGAGCAGTACTTC. This codes for CASSPGRLAGSYEQYF.

In this sample, this clone turned up a few times. V gene TRBV18 combines with J gene TRBJ1-1; no firm D call. V was trimmed by 5 bases and J by 11 bases, leaving 21 bases between them. CDR1 and CDR2 (germline): KGHSH, LQKENI. This CDR3 has 14 amino acids. CDR3 in amino acids: CASSAPSSSWVAFF. The CDR3 DNA follows: TGTGCCAGCTCAGCTCCTAGTAGCAGTTGGGTCGCTTTCTTT.

The gene calls are TRBV10-3 and TRBJ1-1; D gene unclear. CDR3 size: 14 residues. Germline V CDR1 and CDR2: ENHRY, SYGVKD. V gave up 7 bases and J gave up 1 base, with 13 bases separating them. The CDR3 region is CAITREAENTEAFF. DNA of the CDR3: TGTGCCATCACGAGGGAGGCGGAGAACACTGAAGCTTTCTTT.

The chain uses TRBV2 and TRBJ2-2; 11 nucleotides match TRBD2. The germline gives CDR1 SNHLY, CDR2 FYNNEI. The length of the CDR3 is 16 residues. Trimming at V came to 4 bases and at J to 8 bases, leaving 9 bases not matched to a gene. The CDR3 is CASSVGLAGGPGELFF. The DNA for the CDR3 is TGTGCCAGCAGTGTGGGGCTAGCGGGAGGTCCGGGGGAGCTGTTTTTT.

This chain links TRBV9 with TRBJ2-7, with 9 bases that match TRBD1. V trimming: 4 bases; J trimming: 5 bases; junction bases outside the gene matches: 7. The V gene's germline CDR1 is SGDLS and CDR2 YYNGEE. The CDR3 extends over 14 amino acids. The CDR3 DNA sequence: TGTGCCAGCAGCCCCGGGACAGGGACCCACGAGCAGTACTTC. Protein: CASSPGTGTHEQYF.

The CDR3 is CASSVGLAGNTDTQYF. CDR3 bases: TGTGCCAGCAGCGTTGGACTAGCGGGGAACACAGATACGCAGTATTTT. The chain employs TRBV5-4 and TRBJ2-3; the match to TRBD2 covers 12 bases. This CDR3 has 16 residues. Germline-derived CDR1 and CDR2 are SGHNT and YYREEE (reference sequence). V shed 4 bases, J shed 2 bases, and the junction held 5 bases outside the gene matches. Using reference TRBV5-4 and TRBJ2-3 for the parts outside the CDR3, the full variable domain is ETGVTQSPTHLIKTRGQQVTLRCSSQSGHNTVSWYQQALGQGPQFIFQYYREEENGRGNFPPRFSGLQFPNYSSELNVNALELDDSALYLCASSVGLAGNTDTQYFGPGTRLTVL.

The gene calls are TRBV30 and TRBJ2-7, with 8 bases aligning to TRBD2. V was pared by 6 bases and J by 1 base, with 8 bases of the junction left unmatched. The CDR3 covers 14 residues. Germline values: CDR1 GTSNPN, CDR2 SVGIG (reference sequence). The CDR3 bases are TGTGCCTGTCTAGAGGGCGGGAGGTCCTACGAGCAGTACTTC. This translates into CACLEGGRSYEQYF.

The rearrangement uses TRBV19 and TRBJ2-7, with 9 positions matching TRBD1. The CDR3 has 14 amino acids. CDR1 is LNHDA and CDR2 is SQIVND in the germline V gene (reference sequence). Unmatched junction bases numbered 4, after V lost 5 bases and J lost 2 bases. The CDR3 DNA reads as TGTGCCAGTAGTTGGGGACAGGGCCCCTACGAGCAGTACTTC. This encodes CASSWGQGPYEQYF.